The source of this T cell receptor beta chain is a study of technical replicates of blood from several donors. Germline V gene data show CDR1 as PRHDT and CDR2 as FYEKMQ (reference sequence). V was clipped by 5 bases and J by 7 bases; unmatched bases: 11. CDR3 length: 15 amino acids. Using immunoSEQ multiplex PCR, the repertoire was profiled, and TCRdb retains in-frame clones only, with some absent. The sample includes 60,000 to 90,000 clones, roughly 92% seen only once; the top ten take about 0.35%. The material sequenced was T cells isolated from PBMCs. The chain carries TRBV13 and TRBJ2-5; 9 positions match TRBD1. The clonotype originates from a human donor in good health. DNA for the CDR3: TGTGCCAGCAGCCCGGGGACAGGGAGAGGTGGGACCCAGTACTTC. As protein: CASSPGTGRGGTQYF.